The 29 T cell receptor beta chains below all came from one sample that was sequenced in a study of early T cells in non-severe SARS-CoV-2 infection. TCRdb used MiXCR to reprocess the 5' RACE reads, holding one entry per CDR3 protein. This table holds roughly 35,000 distinct CDR3 sequences, about 7% found once. The sequenced sample consisted of whole blood. These receptors all stem from an adult who was a healthcare worker with PCR-confirmed SARS-CoV-2 infection or an uninfected control (not recorded which).

This clonotype was seen repeatedly, ten times or more. This rearrangement joins TRBV27 to TRBJ2-7, with D perhaps TRBD2 (6 bases). CDR1 is MNHEY, CDR2 SMNVEV, per germline (reference sequence). The CDR3 consists of 14 residues. Between the trimmed V and J ends, which lost 2 bases and 0 bases, there was a span of 8 bases. CDR3 in DNA: TGTGCCAGCAGTTTAGGGCGGGACTCCTACGAGCAGTACTTC. Residues: CASSLGRDSYEQYF.

This clonotype was counted ten times or more. The J gene is TRBJ2-1, the V gene TRBV13; 8 bases align to TRBD2. The J segment lost 9 bases and the V segment lost 3 bases, leaving 7 bases of the junction unmatched. CDR3 length: 14 amino acids. Germline V gene sequence: CDR1 PRHDT, CDR2 FYEKMQ (reference sequence). CDR3 sequence: CASSLISGRGEQFF. DNA for the CDR3: TGTGCCAGCAGCTTGATAAGCGGGAGAGGTGAGCAGTTCTTC.

This clonotype was counted many times. This sequence joins TRBV30 and TRBJ2-1; D is uncertain. The germline V gene has CDR1 GTSNPN and CDR2 SVGIG (reference sequence). The CDR3 sequence is 14 residues long. V was shortened by 0 bases and J by 2 bases, with 8 bases between the two germline ends. The CDR3 nucleotides read TGTGCCTGGAGTGTAATGATGCCCTACAATGAGCAGTTCTTC. It yields the protein CAWSVMMPYNEQFF. Variable domain in full (rest from reference TRBV30 and TRBJ2-1): SQTIHQWPATLVQPVGSPLSLECTVEGTSNPNLYWYRQAAGRGLQLLFYSVGIGQISSEVPQNLSASRPQDRQFILSSKKLLLSDSGFYLCAWSVMMPYNEQFFGPGTRLTVL.

This clonotype has a count of ten or more. The chain is built from TRBV28 and TRBJ2-2; D is ambiguous. This CDR3 is 14 amino acids long. The germline V gene has CDR1 MDHEN and CDR2 SYDVKM. The V gene lost 3 bases and the J gene lost 5 bases, with 10 bases spanning the gap. CDR3: CASSLIGRTGELFF. In DNA form, the CDR3 reads TGTGCCAGCAGTTTGATCGGACGTACCGGGGAGCTGTTTTTT.

This clonotype was counted ten times or more. The chain carries TRBV27 and TRBJ2-1, with D possibly matching TRBD2 (6 bases). CDR1 is MNHEY and CDR2 is SMNVEV in the germline V gene (reference sequence). Trimming cost V 5 bases and J 2 bases, with 10 bases left between them. The CDR3 loop spans 14 amino acids. The CDR3 DNA reads TGTGCCAGCAGTGGCGGGGCCACCTACAATGAGCAGTTCTTC. It encodes CASSGGATYNEQFF.

This clonotype has just one count. A much larger clone differs by one base, so this may be a read error. The chain couples TRBV29-1 to TRBJ2-7; D is undetermined. The CDR3 is 13 residues long. V was trimmed by 1 base and J by 5 bases, leaving 12 bases between them. In germline, CDR1 is SQVTM, CDR2 ANQGSEA. The CDR3 DNA sequence: TGCAGCGTTGAAGCTAGGCCAAATAACGAGCAGTACTTC. It codes for CSVEARPNNEQYF.

This clonotype showed up many times. The rearrangement uses TRBV7-9 and TRBJ2-2, with D possibly matching TRBD2 (5 bases). The germline V gene has CDR1 SEHNR and CDR2 FQNEAQ (reference sequence). The V and J ends lost 6 bases and 2 bases respectively, with 10 bases between them. This CDR3 is 14 amino acids long. CDR3 sequence: CASSRRPNTGELFF. The CDR3 DNA reads TGTGCCAGCAGTCGGAGGCCTAACACCGGGGAGCTGTTTTTT.

This clonotype was found a few times. The genes are TRBV4-1 and TRBJ2-7; 7 bases are shared with TRBD2. CDR3 length: 14 residues. J was trimmed by 7 bases and V by 3 bases; bases with no gene match: 9. Germline CDR1 is MGHRA and CDR2 is YSYEKL. CDR3 residues: CASSHPARGEEQYF. The CDR3 bases are TGCGCCAGCAGCCATCCCGCCCGGGGGGAAGAGCAGTACTTC.

Regarding this clonotype: A junction end diverges from the germline sequence, so it may reflect a read error. The chain couples TRBV18 to TRBJ1-4; D call uncertain. CDR3 length: 18 amino acids. Germline V gene sequence: CDR1 KGHSH, CDR2 LQKENI. CDR3 amino acids: CASSPFEQSFATNEKLIF. CDR3 DNA sequence: TGTGCCAGCTCACCATTTGAACAGTCCTTCGCAACTAATGAAAAACTGATTTTT.

This clonotype was recorded at least ten times. The gene calls are TRBV7-9 and TRBJ2-5; possibly TRBD1 for D (5 bases). The CDR3 length is 14 residues. Trimming took off 5 bases at V and 1 base at J, with 11 bases between the two ends. Germline-derived CDR1 and CDR2 are SEHNR and FQNEAQ (reference sequence). Here the CDR3 reads CASSGTTVQETQYF. CDR3 DNA: TGTGCCAGCAGCGGAACGACAGTCCAAGAGACCCAGTACTTC.

This rearrangement joins TRBV7-6 to TRBJ1-2; a weak D match, TRBD1 (6 bases). V was cut by 0 bases and J by 10 bases, with 18 bases left in between. CDR3 length: 15 amino acids. Germline V lookup: CDR1 SGHVS, CDR2 FNYEAQ. CDR3 DNA: TGTGCCAGCAGCTTAGCGCTGGACAGTCTGACAGACTACACCTTC. Translating gives CASSLALDSLTDYTF.

This clonotype was detected ten times or more. V and J are TRBV27 and TRBJ1-5; D perhaps matches TRBD1 (5 bases). This CDR3 is 14 amino acids long. Germline V CDR1 and CDR2: MNHEY, SMNVEV (reference sequence). V was clipped by 8 bases and J by 2 bases, with 13 bases between them. The DNA for the CDR3 is TGTGCCAGCGGGAGGGGAGTGGGCAATCAGCCCCAGCATTTT. Translated: CASGRGVGNQPQHF.

V usage is TRBV7-9 and J usage is TRBJ2-3; TRBD2 is a possible D gene (5 bases). The CDR3 spans 17 residues. Trimming took off 2 bases at V and 0 bases at J, with 15 bases between the two ends. Germline lookup yields CDR1 SEHNR and CDR2 FQNEAQ (reference sequence). CDR3 in DNA: TGTGCCAGCAGCTTACCACCCTTGGGAGTTAGCACAGATACGCAGTATTTT. It codes for CASSLPPLGVSTDTQYF.

V is TRBV28 and J is TRBJ2-1; 11 positions match TRBD2. This CDR3 has 16 amino acids. Germline lookup yields CDR1 MDHEN and CDR2 SYDVKM. The junction had 9 bases not matched to a gene; V was cut back by 5 bases and J by 6 bases. The CDR3 nucleotides read TGTGCCAGCAGTCATCCGGGACTAGCGGCTCGCAATGAGCAGTTCTTC. This translates into CASSHPGLAARNEQFF.

In this sample, this clonotype turned up a few times. The genes are TRBV12-3 or TRBV12-4 and TRBJ1-4, with 11 nucleotides matching TRBD1. This CDR3 comprises 15 residues. V was clipped by 5 bases and J by 6 bases; unmatched bases: 5. For the CDR3, the DNA is TGTGCCAGCAGTCCCCGGACAGGGGGCGATGAAAAACTGTTTTTT. This sequence encodes CASSPRTGGDEKLFF.

The table lists this clonotype with a few counts. The V gene is TRBV10-1, the J gene TRBJ2-7; D is undetermined. The V gene's germline CDR1 is WNHNN and CDR2 SYGVQD (reference sequence). V lost 5 bases to trimming and J lost 3 bases, with 11 bases between them. The CDR3 runs to 13 residues. CDR3 loop: CASSSDRSYEQYF. The CDR3 DNA reads TGCGCCAGCAGTTCTGACCGAAGCTACGAGCAGTACTTC.

A few counts support this clonotype. V usage is TRBV6-5 and J usage is TRBJ2-1, with 8 bases fitting TRBD2. CDR3 size: 18 residues. V shed 3 bases, J shed 7 bases, and the junction held 17 bases outside the gene matches. Germline V lookup: CDR1 MNHEY, CDR2 SVGAGI. The CDR3, as DNA: TGTGCCAGCAGTTATCGCGGGGGGCTAGCGGGCTCGGGGAATGAGCAGTTCTTC. It specifies CASSYRGGLAGSGNEQFF.

This clonotype appeared many times. The rearrangement links TRBV12-3 or TRBV12-4 to TRBJ1-3; possibly TRBD1 for D (6 bases). This CDR3 has 13 residues. Trimming removed 5 bases at V and 12 bases at J, with 17 bases between. CDR3 region: CASSELQGGGIYF. CDR3 in DNA: TGTGCCAGCAGTGAGTTACAGGGTGGCGGCATATATTTT.

This clonotype was counted at least ten times. The V and J genes are TRBV6-1 and TRBJ2-7, with a tentative D call TRBD2 (6 bases). The CDR3 is 15 residues long. Trimming stripped 7 bases from V and 1 base from J, with 17 bases between. Looked up from germline, CDR1 is MNHNS and CDR2 is SASEGT. The CDR3 spells CASISTSGGSYEQYF. In DNA form, the CDR3 reads TGTGCCAGCATCTCGACTAGTGGTGGTTCCTACGAGCAGTACTTC.

At least ten counts were recorded for this clonotype. This chain connects TRBV19 to TRBJ2-5, with D unclear. This CDR3 has 14 amino acids. Germline V lookup: CDR1 LNHDA, CDR2 SQIVND (reference sequence). V was trimmed by 5 bases and J by 1 base, leaving 11 bases between them. The CDR3: CASSSRRVQETQYF. The CDR3 DNA is TGTGCCAGTAGTTCTCGACGAGTCCAAGAGACCCAGTACTTC.

The chain uses TRBV30 and TRBJ2-1, with TRBD2 matching over 9 bases. The CDR3 length is 15 residues. The V and J ends lost 4 bases and 2 bases, in that order; junction bases with no gene match: 6. Per the germline V gene, CDR1 is GTSNPN and CDR2 is SVGIG (reference sequence). This CDR3 is CAWTLAGEAYNEQFF. The CDR3 region has the DNA TGTGCCTGGACTTTAGCGGGAGAAGCCTACAATGAGCAGTTCTTC.

This clonotype was seen ten or more times. The chain joins TRBV21-1 to TRBJ2-5; TRBD1, as called in the table, went unchecked against the DNA. TRBV21-1 is a pseudogene. The CDR3 runs to 15 residues. The CDR3 spells CASSGPGQGVETQYF. As DNA, the CDR3 is TGTGCCAGCAGCGGACCGGGACAGGGAGTAGAGACCCAGTACTTC.

This clonotype appeared a few times. The gene calls are TRBV2 and TRBJ2-5; no clear D. The germline V gene encodes CDR1 SNHLY and CDR2 FYNNEI. CDR3 length: 10 residues. Trimming shortened V by 1 base and J by 6 bases, and 0 bases separated the two germline ends. In nucleotides, the CDR3 is TGTGCCAGCAGTGAAGAGACCCAGTACTTC. This translates into CASSEETQYF.

This clonotype appeared many times. This chain connects TRBV5-6 to TRBJ2-7; 13 bases fit TRBD2. CDR1 and CDR2 (germline): SGHDT, YYEEEE. V dropped 4 bases and J dropped 0; count of bases not matched to a gene: 10. This CDR3 is built from 18 residues. This CDR3 is CASSPFRTSGRISYEQYF. For the CDR3, the DNA is TGTGCCAGCAGCCCCTTTAGGACTAGCGGGAGAATCTCCTACGAGCAGTACTTC.

This clonotype has at least ten counts. The chain uses TRBV9 and TRBJ2-7, with D possibly being TRBD2 (5 bases). V was cut by 4 bases and J by 0 bases, with 29 bases left in between. This CDR3 has 20 amino acids. Germline V gives CDR1 SGDLS, CDR2 YYNGEE. The CDR3 here is CASSTKPDPGGLTSSYEQYF. DNA of the CDR3: TGTGCCAGCAGCACTAAACCCGACCCAGGAGGTTTGACGAGCTCCTACGAGCAGTACTTC. Drawing the rest from reference TRBV9 and TRBJ2-7, the complete variable domain is DSGVTQTPKHLITATGQRVTLRCSPRSGDLSVYWYQQSLDQGLQFLIQYYNGEERAKGNILERFSAQQFPDLHSELNLSSLELGDSALYFCASSTKPDPGGLTSSYEQYFGPGTRLTVT.

This clonotype was counted ten times or more. The chain joins TRBV2 to TRBJ1-4, with TRBD1 identical over 12 bases. The germline CDR1 and CDR2 sequences are SNHLY and FYNNEI. V was clipped by 6 bases and J by 7 bases; unmatched bases: 0. The CDR3 loop spans 13 amino acids. CDR3: CASRGQGAEKLFF. The CDR3 DNA reads as TGTGCCAGCAGGGGACAGGGGGCTGAAAAACTGTTTTTT.

A few counts support this clonotype. The rearrangement links TRBV28 to TRBJ2-1; D not certain. Germline CDR1 is MDHEN and CDR2 is SYDVKM. V lost 6 bases to trimming and J lost 6 bases, with 6 bases between them. This CDR3 comprises 11 residues. The DNA of the CDR3 is TGTGCCAGCAGCCAAACCAATGAGCAGTTCTTC. Protein product: CASSQTNEQFF.

The table lists this clonotype with a few counts. J is TRBJ1-5 and V is TRBV28; 12 bases match TRBD1. J was trimmed by 8 bases and V by 2 bases; bases with no gene match: 7. This CDR3 comprises 16 residues. Germline V gene sequence: CDR1 MDHEN, CDR2 SYDVKM. The CDR3 is CASSLIGTGGNEPQHF. CDR3 nucleotide sequence: TGTGCCAGCAGTTTAATCGGGACAGGGGGCAACGAGCCCCAGCATTTT.

This clonotype has just a few counts. V gene TRBV28 combines with J gene TRBJ1-1; D is perhaps TRBD1 (5 bases). CDR3 length equals 15 residues. Germline V CDR1 and CDR2: MDHEN, SYDVKM. Trimming removed 2 bases at V and 1 base at J, with 11 bases between. The CDR3 bases are TGTGCCAGCAGTTTAATTCGACAGACGAACACTGAAGCTTTCTTT. Amino acid sequence: CASSLIRQTNTEAFF.